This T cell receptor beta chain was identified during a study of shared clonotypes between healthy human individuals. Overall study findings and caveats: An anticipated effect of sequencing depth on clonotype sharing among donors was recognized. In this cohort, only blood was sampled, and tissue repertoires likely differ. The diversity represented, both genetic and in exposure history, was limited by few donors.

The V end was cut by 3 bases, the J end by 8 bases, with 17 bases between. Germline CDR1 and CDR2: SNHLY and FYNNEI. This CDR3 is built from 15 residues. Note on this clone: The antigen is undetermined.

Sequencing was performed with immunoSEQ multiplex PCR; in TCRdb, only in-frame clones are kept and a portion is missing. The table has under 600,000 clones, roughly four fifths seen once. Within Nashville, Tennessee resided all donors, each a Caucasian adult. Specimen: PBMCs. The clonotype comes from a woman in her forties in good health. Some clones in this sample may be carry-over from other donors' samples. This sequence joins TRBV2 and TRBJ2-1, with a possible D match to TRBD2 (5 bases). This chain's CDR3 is CASSDRTPGKDEQFF. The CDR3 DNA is TGTGCCAGCAGTGATAGGACTCCGGGCAAAGATGAGCAGTTCTTC. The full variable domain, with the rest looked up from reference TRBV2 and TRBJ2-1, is EPEVTQTPSHQVTQMGQEVILRCVPISNHLYFYWYRQILGQKVEFLVSFYNNEISEKSEIFDDQFSVERPDGSNFTLKIRSTKLEDSAMYFCASSDRTPGKDEQFFGPGTRLTVL.